What follows are 8 T cell receptor beta chains derived from one specimen sequenced in a study of blood T cells in healthy people across ages. The authors ran a second PCR of about 7 to 11 cycles using a sample-barcoded 5' primer and a J-beta primer mix. TCRdb itself ran the 5' RACE reads through MiXCR, one entry per CDR3 protein. The sample lists fewer than 600,000 distinct CDR3 sequences; approximately 26% were seen once. These data are also associated with another study on T cells of mothers and their children.

The sequencing input was blood. The receptors stem from a boy younger than 10 in good health.

This clonotype was recorded a few times. The rearrangement links TRBV2 to TRBJ1-2; a weak D match, TRBD1 (5 bases). Germline V lookup: CDR1 SNHLY, CDR2 FYNNEI. The CDR3 sequence is 12 residues long. The V end lost 6 bases, the J end lost 8 bases, and 13 bases lay between the germline ends. CDR3 DNA sequence: TGTGCCAGCAGAGGACAAAATATCGGCTACACCTTC. Translated: CASRGQNIGYTF. The full variable domain, in which reference TRBV2 and TRBJ1-2 provide the parts outside the CDR3, is EPEVTQTPSHQVTQMGQEVILRCVPISNHLYFYWYRQILGQKVEFLVSFYNNEISEKSEIFDDQFSVERPDGSNFTLKIRSTKLEDSAMYFCASRGQNIGYTFGSGTRLTVV.

With respect to this clonotype: Germline is not matched at one junction end, which may reflect a read error. The chain couples TRBV29-1 to TRBJ1-4; 9 nucleotides align to TRBD1. Germline CDR1 SQVTM, CDR2 ANQGSEA. The CDR3 is 16 residues long. CDR3 nucleotides: TGCAGCGTCCAAGGGGACAGGGACGCAACTAATGATAAACTGTTTTTT. This codes for CSVQGDRDATNDKLFF.

This sequence joins TRBV29-1 and TRBJ1-2; a possible D gene is TRBD1 (5 bases). This CDR3 has 13 residues. The V end lost 7 bases, the J end lost 4 bases, and 16 bases lay between the germline ends. Germline lookup yields CDR1 SQVTM and CDR2 ANQGSEA. The CDR3 region has the DNA TGCAGCGCCCTACCGGGGGGAGCCTATGGCTACACCTTC. Protein product: CSALPGGAYGYTF.

The chain employs TRBV4-3 and TRBJ2-5; D is unclear. V shed 0 bases and J shed 5 bases, with 10 bases lying between them. The CDR3 is 14 residues long. Germline V CDR1 and CDR2: LGHNA, YSLEER. The CDR3 spells CASSQEKRGETQYF. The CDR3 DNA sequence: TGCGCCAGCAGCCAAGAAAAGCGCGGCGAGACCCAGTACTTC.

This clonotype has just a few counts. The chain employs TRBV6-5 and TRBJ2-5; D possibly corresponds to TRBD2 (6 bases). Per the germline V gene, CDR1 is MNHEY and CDR2 is SVGAGI. The CDR3 sequence is 19 residues long. V was trimmed by 2 bases and J by 5 bases, leaving 27 bases between them. CDR3 sequence: CASSYPASDSGSGSETQYF. The DNA of the CDR3 is TGTGCCAGCAGTTACCCGGCTTCTGATAGCGGTAGTGGGAGCGAGACCCAGTACTTC.

V is TRBV21-1 and J is TRBJ2-3; no DNA check was done on the table's D call, TRBD2. TRBV21-1 is assigned pseudogene status. This CDR3 spans 20 amino acids. CDR3 in amino acids: CASSKREGGSVRTSTDTQYF. CDR3 DNA sequence: TGTGCCAGCAGCAAACGAGAGGGCGGGAGCGTTCGAACTAGCACAGATACGCAGTATTTT.

This clonotype turned up a few times. The chain joins TRBV20-1 to TRBJ2-4, with no clear D. V was shortened by 6 bases and J by 1 base, with 13 bases between the two germline ends. Germline CDR1 DFQATT, CDR2 SNEGSKA (reference sequence). This CDR3 has 14 amino acids. CDR3 nucleotide sequence: TGCAGTGCCTCCCACCGGGTGGCCAAAAACATTCAGTACTTC. It specifies CSASHRVAKNIQYF.

The chain uses TRBV27 and TRBJ1-4; perhaps TRBD1 as D (6 bases). The CDR3 spans 15 residues. Trimming shortened V by 1 base and J by 7 bases, and 13 bases separated the two germline ends. Looked up from germline, CDR1 is MNHEY and CDR2 is SMNVEV (reference sequence). In DNA, the CDR3 is TGTGCCAGCAGTTTATATAAGGCCAGGGGTGAAAAACTGTTTTTT. This translates into CASSLYKARGEKLFF.